This T cell receptor (beta chain) was documented in a study of cytomegalovirus exposure and HLA in healthy donors (dated by TCRdb to the late 2010s). Study-level background: In an earlier analysis of approximately 500 of the donors, 276 Gb of sequence data and 90 million to 120 million unique TCR beta sequences from 150 million to 200 million T cells were reported. An early release covering 550 to 700 HLA-typed donors comprised about 300 gigabases of sequencing data and some 79 million unique TCR sequences. Of the roughly 400 genotyped donors, over 70% fell in the genetic ancestry cluster associated with self-reported Caucasian donors. The study was designed to test whether signatures of past pathogen exposure could be identified by cataloging public T cell receptors. The study profiled the T cell repertoires of fewer than 850 subjects by immunosequencing and related them to cytomegalovirus serostatus. Besides the first cohort of under 700 subjects, a separate validation cohort made up of 120 different subjects was used. High-throughput TCR immunosequencing, statistical association of individual TCRs with disease status, and machine learning were combined to predict cytomegalovirus infection status. A later analysis re-examined previously published TCR beta repertoires from more than 550 donors and added high-resolution HLA genotyping to investigate patterns of TCR occurrence. In the later analysis, no new phenotypic data were used to find candidate immune exposures; instead, reliance was placed on TCR beta sequences and their occurrence across donors. To decide whether each TCR beta V gene segment behaved as functional or pseudogenic, an earlier analysis of over 500 of the donors relied on high-throughput TCR beta sequencing. Donor age, sex, ethnicity and CMV serostatus were compiled together with the repertoire data. In a later genetic analysis, genome-wide SNP genotypes for 398 of the 666 donors were used, and that subset was treated as a discovery cohort. All discovery cohort repertoires had been generated on a single sequencing platform. HLA typing included class I and class II loci at four-digit resolution. Typing coverage differed by locus: A, B, C, DRB1 and DQB1 were typed in roughly 629-630 donors, DQA1 in about 510, DPA1 in around 600, and DPB1 in just under 480. About 5 DR-DQ haplotypes were handled as single units for association and clustering, since linkage in the cohort was strong. Across approximately 420 genotyped donors of the cohort, an average of about 240,000 unique TCR beta nucleotide sequences per donor were sequenced, and 15% to 20% of those sequences were non-productive. Findings and caveats that apply to the study as a whole: In a later analysis, several top co-occurrence clusters were reported to appear linked to parvovirus B19, influenza, CMV and Epstein-Barr virus. In the study, around 150 TCR beta chains were listed as associated with cytomegalovirus. The 87-base-pair reads could not distinguish some IMGT-functional V segments, including TRBV6-2 and TRBV6-3, so those segments were excluded. A few of the identified cytomegalovirus-associated TCR beta chains were confirmed in vitro to be specific for cytomegalovirus antigens. Linkage disequilibrium might explain the correlated functional status among segregating V segments, but an unknown experimental factor could not be excluded. An earlier analysis of 587 of the donors showed that most TCR beta V segments appeared in productive rearrangements either about 87% or about 30% of the time, which broadly matched IMGT annotations. Approximately 16 rarely observed V segments, including chromosome 9 orphons, were excluded from the earlier analysis of some 590 of the donors because counts were too low. Compared with the 666-donor mean, donors in an Asian-associated ancestry cluster had fewer N-insertions in productive TCRs, according to a later genetic analysis. While some public TCRs were present in many individuals, most TCR sequences turned up only very rarely across donors. Roughly uniform sequencing depth across donors was assumed in presence/absence analyses, although this assumption may not hold. When HLA alleles, especially DR and DQ, strongly co-occurred, TCR associations were difficult to assign to individual alleles. Compared with equally common non-associated chains, HLA-associated TCR beta chains in a later analysis were more clonally expanded and had lower generation probabilities. V-gene and J-gene trimming of TCR beta chains was associated with a missense DCLRE1C variant in a later genetic analysis, and the association was replicated in an independent cohort. A later analysis found that TCR association rates varied across HLA loci, with DRB1 alleles showing the most associated TCRs and HLA-C alleles the fewest. It was suggested by the authors that the approach could potentially be generalized to other disease states and immunological phenotypes. This cohort had only TCR beta chains sequenced, and the lack of alpha or paired-chain data limited which features could be detected. A further reported finding was that TCR beta sequences accurately predicted the HLA-A and HLA-B alleles for most subjects in the first cohort. A group of highly shared sequence variants was considered likely to be a technical artifact of the sequencing pipeline. In a later analysis, most CMV-associated TCR beta chains were found to appear HLA-restricted, with HLA associations seemingly driven largely by CMV exposure. The classifier was reported to diagnose cytomegalovirus status with high specificity and sensitivity in both the original and validation cohorts. For the cohort, immune exposure information was limited to CMV serostatus. HLA typing was unavailable for some donors at each locus, so association tests used only the typed subset. At a false discovery rate of 0.05, a later analysis linked under 20,000 TCR beta sequences to specific HLA alleles.

In the case of this clone: Its binding antigen is unknown. No base qualities exist here, and no much larger clone lies one base off it.

Libraries were built with the immunoSEQ multiplex PCR assay. A mixture of 60 forward primers for TCR Vbeta segments and 13 reverse primers for TCR Jbeta segments was used in the multiplex PCR. A multiplex PCR assay on genomic DNA amplified the CDR3 region of rearranged TCR beta genes. The amplified TCR beta libraries were sequenced on the Illumina HiSeq System as 87-base-pair reads. The authors' pipeline ran thus. A later analysis tallied 75 million to 95 million unique TCR beta chains across the 666 repertoires, and approximately 9.9 million of those chains were shared by two or more donors. A nearest-neighbor algorithm error-corrected the raw reads and collapsed the reads into unique sequences, merging closely related sequences to remove PCR and sequencing errors. Alignment of CDR3 sequences to IMGT reference sequences was used to assign V, D and J gene segments. For a sequence to be retained, a match of at least six nucleotides was required to both a V gene segment and a J gene segment. Rearrangements were called productive when the CDR3 lacked stop codons and stayed in frame with V and J; all others were non-productive. CDR3 was defined by IMGT convention, running from the second conserved V-encoded cysteine to the conserved J-encoded phenylalanine. Sequences without an unambiguous match to a single V gene segment were excluded from the earlier analysis of a few hundred of the donors. In an earlier analysis of approximately 560 of the donors, a V segment was called functional when productive rearrangements were above 56.7%, and segregating when the standard deviation between donors exceeded 5%. A statistical classification framework was built to diagnose cytomegalovirus status from the catalog of TCR beta chain sequences. In a later analysis, TCR nucleotide sequences were compared against IMGT/GENE-DB human TR gene sequences so that V and J genes could be assigned. A later analysis assigned CDR3 sequences and most-parsimonious VDJ recombination scenarios with the TCRdist pipeline. In a later analysis, every TCR beta chain was defined by the combination of its CDR3 amino acid sequence and its V-gene family, and reads without a unique V-gene family were dropped. As a way to deal with suspected cross-contamination and a sequencing artifact, a later analysis dropped approximately 590 nucleotide sequences that were highly shared and had low generation probability. A later analysis calculated a clonal expansion index for each public chain from normalized within-repertoire ranks of inferred template counts. In a later analysis, generation probabilities were computed using a VDJ recombination model fitted to out-of-frame rearrangements, and the results were checked against IGoR. A later analysis scored TCR-TCR, TCR-HLA and TCR-CMV co-occurrence with hypergeometric tests, applying a repertoire-size bias correction to TCR pairs. In a later analysis, false discovery rates were estimated by permuting HLA or CMV assignments 20 times. In a later analysis, co-occurring TCRs were grouped with DBSCAN, and TCRdist sequence similarity was added when clustering was performed within HLA-allele-positive subsets. For co-occurrence clustering, repertoires with fewer than 30,000 or more than 120,000 public chains were excluded, along with a handful of repertoires with anomalous nucleotide sharing. TCRdb carries this immuneACCESS record with in-frame sequences only. Its versions omit some clonotypes, under half of them owing to an unresolved V gene in the studies checked, with the rest unexplained. V and J calls and clone size are those listed in that table; D and trimming were worked out from the DNA. For this sample the table gives over 200,000 clones, of which around 80% were detected only once. Less than 4.5% of the sample lies in the top ten.

The cohort comprised several hundred healthy bone marrow donors. At the time of sampling, all cohort members were nominally healthy, though unrecorded immune exposures were likely present. The donor tested CMV seronegative and was one of the 352 seronegative cohort members. A peripheral blood sample was collected from each donor, and TCR beta sequencing was performed on peripheral blood mononuclear cells. The Qiagen DNeasy Blood Extraction Kit was used to extract genomic DNA from the blood cell samples. There are 18 amino acids in the CDR3, from cysteine to phenylalanine inclusive. The sequence is cut down to CDR3 DNA, 54 bases in frame from base 1. Germline trimming amounts to 3 bases on V and 0 bases on J, with 9 as the count of junction bases outside the gene matches. Taken from the germline V gene (reference sequence), the CDR1 and CDR2 loops are MNHEY and SMNVEV.

The sequence is built from TRBV27 and TRBJ2-7, with 12 bases aligning to TRBD1. This receptor was obtained from a male donor in good health and CMV-seronegative. The sequencing input was PBMCs. The sequence in DNA is TGTGCCAGCAGTTTCCGGGACAGGGGGCTGGCCTTCTCCTACGAGCAGTACTTC. It specifies CASSFRDRGLAFSYEQYF.